Listed below are T cell receptor beta chains from one sample, sequenced in a study of blood T cell repertoires in COVID-19. Assay used: immunoSEQ multiplex PCR; TCRdb lists only in-frame clones, some missing. Of about 240,000 clones in the sample, approximately 82% are singletons; the top ten hold 3% to 4%. The sample consisted of peripheral blood. The receptor set was obtained from a young woman with acute or convalescent COVID-19. Both conserved end residues are part of each CDR3.

TRBJ2-1	TRBV28	CASTLRIGLVGGLLNEQFF
TRBJ2-7	TRBV5-1	CASRDGQALRYEQYF
TRBJ2-1	TRBV14	CASSPLGGNEQFF
TRBJ1-1	TRBV4-3	CASSQGQGWGLNTEAFF
TRBJ1-5	TRBV19	CASWDRASNQPQHF
TRBJ1-3	TRBV5-1	CASTAGSGGNTIYF
TRBJ2-1	TRBV11-3	CASPERRVAPEDEQFF
TRBJ1-1	TRBV30	CARLKAPGTEAFF
TRBJ1-5	TRBV19	CASRTTGGPSQPQHF
TRBJ2-1	TRBV18	CASSPTALSGSRNEQFF
TRBJ1-5	TRBV27	CASSLSFGTGDYNQPQHF
TRBJ2-1	TRBV27	CASSLEDRGYNEQFF
TRBJ2-1	TRBV30	CACIHGNEQFF
TRBJ1-1	TRBV28	CASSQTGGPISEAFF
TRBJ1-1	TRBV27	CASRQRQGLSTEAFF
TRBJ1-5	TRBV30	CAWSRGSNQPQHF
TRBJ1-5	TRBV19	CATTGTVLNQPQHF
TRBJ2-1	TRBV19	CASSSPPSHEQFF